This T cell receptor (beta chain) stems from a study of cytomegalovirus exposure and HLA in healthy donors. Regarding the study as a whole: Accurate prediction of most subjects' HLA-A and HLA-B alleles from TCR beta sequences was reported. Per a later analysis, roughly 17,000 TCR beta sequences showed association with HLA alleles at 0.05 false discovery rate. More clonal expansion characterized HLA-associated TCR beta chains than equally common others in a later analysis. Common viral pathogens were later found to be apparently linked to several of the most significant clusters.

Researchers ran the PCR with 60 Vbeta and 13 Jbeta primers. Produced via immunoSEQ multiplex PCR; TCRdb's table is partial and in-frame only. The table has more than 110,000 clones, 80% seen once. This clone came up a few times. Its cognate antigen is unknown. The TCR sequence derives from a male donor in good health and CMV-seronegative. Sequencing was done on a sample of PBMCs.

The CDR3 reads CASSSGQTNTEAFF. CDR3 sequence (DNA): TGTGCCAGCAGCTCCGGACAAACGAACACTGAAGCTTTCTTT. V and J are TRBV7-2 and TRBJ1-1, with D perhaps TRBD1 (5 bases). The V and J ends lost 4 bases and 1 base respectively, with 10 bases between them. Germline V gives CDR1 SGHTA, CDR2 FQGNSA. This CDR3 region has 14 residues.